Presented here are 29 T cell receptor beta chains from one specimen sequenced in a study of cytomegalovirus exposure and HLA in healthy donors. It was with 60 Vbeta and 13 Jbeta primers that the PCR ran. Profiled with immunoSEQ multiplex PCR; TCRdb holds only in-frame clones, not every one. Seen here are over 120,000 clones, about 80% observed once, and the top ten hold 9.7%. The specimen was PBMCs. These receptors all come from a woman aged 60-70 years in good health and CMV-seropositive.

V is TRBV19 and J is TRBJ2-5; possibly TRBD1 for D (7 bases). This CDR3 region has 16 residues. Germline V gene lookup returns CDR1 LNHDA and CDR2 SQIVND (reference sequence). V was cut by 3 bases and J by 5 bases, with 19 bases left in between. CDR3 amino acids: CASSIFGTVGGETQYF. The CDR3 DNA reads TGTGCCAGTAGTATTTTTGGGACAGTGGGAGGTGAGACCCAGTACTTC.

This clone was seen only once. The V gene is TRBV7-6, the J gene TRBJ2-1; D may be TRBD2 (6 bases). With 8 bases removed from V and 9 bases from J, the gap between germline ends came to 14 bases. The CDR3 runs to 12 residues. Per germline, CDR1 SGHVS and CDR2 FNYEAQ. Written as DNA, the CDR3 is TGTGCCAGCTCCGCTGCGGGGTTTGAGCAGTTCTTC. This gives the protein CASSAAGFEQFF. Based on the CDR3 plus reference TRBV7-6 and TRBJ2-1, the full variable domain is GAGVSQSPRYKVTKRGQDVALRCDPISGHVSLYWYRQALGQGPEFLTYFNYEAQQDKSGLPNDRFSAERPEGSISTLTIQRTEQRDSAMYRCASSAAGFEQFFGPGTRLTVL.

The count of this clone is one. This chain joins TRBV2 and TRBJ1-5; D remains ambiguous. Germline assignment: CDR1 SNHLY and CDR2 FYNNEI. The CDR3 loop spans 14 amino acids. The V end lost 6 bases, the J end lost 0 bases, and 9 bases lay between the germline ends. The CDR3 spells CASRKQYSNQPQHF. The CDR3 DNA is TGTGCCAGCAGGAAACAGTATAGCAATCAGCCCCAGCATTTT. Full variable domain (missing parts from reference TRBV2 and TRBJ1-5): EPEVTQTPSHQVTQMGQEVILRCVPISNHLYFYWYRQILGQKVEFLVSFYNNEISEKSEIFDDQFSVERPDGSNFTLKIRSTKLEDSAMYFCASRKQYSNQPQHFGDGTRLSIL.

The J gene is TRBJ1-1, the V gene TRBV6-1, with 9 bases identical to TRBD1. The CDR3 totals 15 residues. Trimming removed 5 bases from V and 1 base from J; junction bases left unmatched: 5. In germline, CDR1 is MNHNS, CDR2 SASEGT. CDR3 loop: CASSRGTGTNTEAFF. CDR3 bases: TGTGCCAGCAGTCGAGGGACAGGGACGAACACTGAAGCTTTCTTT.

The chain is built from TRBV19 and TRBJ2-6; 8 bases fit TRBD2. Germline V CDR1 and CDR2: LNHDA, SQIVND (reference sequence). The CDR3 is made up of 15 amino acids. V shed 7 bases and J 3 bases; nucleotides not matched to a gene: 5. This chain's CDR3 is CASMPSGRGANVLTF. CDR3 in DNA: TGTGCCAGTATGCCTAGCGGGCGTGGGGCCAACGTCCTGACTTTC.

The V gene is TRBV18, the J gene TRBJ2-7; 14 positions agree with TRBD2. Germline V gives CDR1 KGHSH, CDR2 LQKENI. The V gene end was trimmed by 5 bases and the J gene end by 5 bases; junction bases not matched to a gene: 2. The CDR3 contains 14 residues. CDR3 sequence reads: CASSGTSGSNEQYF. CDR3 nucleotides: TGTGCCAGCTCAGGGACTAGCGGGAGTAACGAGCAGTACTTC.

The rearrangement links TRBV5-1 to TRBJ1-1; perhaps TRBD1 as D (6 bases). V gave up 0 bases and J gave up 3 bases, with 12 bases separating them. The CDR3 contains 15 residues. Germline V CDR1 and CDR2: SGHRS, YFSETQ. DNA for the CDR3: TGCGCCAGCAGCTTGGCGTGGGCAGGGGACACTGAAGCTTTCTTT. Amino acid sequence: CASSLAWAGDTEAFF. Full variable domain (remainder filled in from reference TRBV5-1 and TRBJ1-1): KAGVTQTPRYLIKTRGQQVTLSCSPISGHRSVSWYQQTPGQGLQFLFEYFSETQRNKGNFPGRFSGRQFSNSRSEMNVSTLELGDSALYLCASSLAWAGDTEAFFGQGTRLTVV.

A few counts support this clone. The CDR3 region is CASSQSTTGLNQPQHF. The CDR3 DNA reads as TGCGCCAGCAGCCAAAGTACGACAGGGTTAAATCAGCCCCAGCATTTT. The V and J genes are TRBV4-3 and TRBJ1-5, with 7 bases lining up with TRBD1. Germline CDR1 LGHNA, CDR2 YSLEER. V lost 2 bases, J lost 4 bases, and 8 bases stayed unmatched. The CDR3 covers 16 residues.

For this clone: Other DNA variants within this sample encode the same CDR3. The chain uses TRBV2 and TRBJ1-4; D is undetermined. The CDR3 runs 15 residues. The V gene lost 1 base and the J gene lost 6 bases, with 12 bases spanning the gap. The V gene's germline CDR1 is SNHLY and CDR2 FYNNEI. CDR3 amino acids: CASSEGVGRDEKLFF. The CDR3 nucleotides read TGTGCCAGCAGTGAAGGAGTAGGCCGGGATGAAAAACTGTTTTTT.

The rearrangement links TRBV4-3 to TRBJ2-3; 12 nucleotides agree with TRBD2. CDR3 length equals 16 residues. Germline loops: CDR1 LGHNA, CDR2 YSLEER. Losses at the gene ends were 2 bases for V and 4 bases for J; bases not matched to a gene: 4. The CDR3 region is CASSQKRTSGADTQYF. DNA for the CDR3: TGCGCCAGCAGCCAAAAAAGGACTAGCGGGGCAGATACGCAGTATTTT.

This rearrangement joins TRBV15 to TRBJ1-5, with D maybe TRBD1 (6 bases). Trimming pared 8 bases from V and 3 bases from J, leaving 11 bases between. CDR1 and CDR2 (germline): LNHNV, YYDKDF (reference sequence). The length of the CDR3 is 13 residues. In nucleotides, the CDR3 is TGTGCCACCGCACCAGGGGCCAATCAGCCCCAGCATTTT. It specifies CATAPGANQPQHF.

The chain couples TRBV19 to TRBJ1-2, with D perhaps TRBD1 (5 bases). Between the trimmed V and J ends, which lost 9 bases and 4 bases, there was a span of 15 bases. The CDR3 consists of 13 residues. Germline lookup yields CDR1 LNHDA and CDR2 SQIVND (reference sequence). CDR3 in amino acids: CASRYQGGYGYTF. The CDR3 region has the DNA TGTGCCAGCCGTTATCAGGGCGGCTATGGCTACACCTTC.

The rearrangement uses TRBV19 and TRBJ1-5; D remains ambiguous. Germline-derived CDR1 and CDR2 are LNHDA and SQIVND (reference sequence). The length of the CDR3 is 14 residues. V was cut by 7 bases and J by 5 bases, with 15 bases left in between. The CDR3 spells CASNPSREDQPQHF. The CDR3, as DNA: TGTGCCAGTAACCCGTCGCGAGAGGATCAGCCCCAGCATTTT. Using reference TRBV19 and TRBJ1-5 for the parts outside the CDR3, the full variable domain is DGGITQSPKYLFRKEGQNVTLSCEQNLNHDAMYWYRQDPGQGLRLIYYSQIVNDFQKGDIAEGYSVSREKKESFPLTVTSAQKNPTAFYLCASNPSREDQPQHFGDGTRLSIL.

This clone came up a few times. For the CDR3, the DNA is TGCGCCAGCAGCTTGGCGGGACAGCTGAACACTGAAGCTTTCTTT. It codes for CASSLAGQLNTEAFF. The rearrangement joins TRBV5-1 to TRBJ1-1; 7 nucleotides align to TRBD1. With 0 bases clipped from V and 0 bases from J, the junction kept 2 bases outside the gene matches. Germline lookup yields CDR1 SGHRS and CDR2 YFSETQ. The CDR3 is made up of 15 amino acids.

The CDR3 DNA reads TGTGCCAGTACCGATAGGGGAACAGGGAATCAGCCCCAGCATTTT. It encodes CASTDRGTGNQPQHF. The J gene is TRBJ1-5, the V gene TRBV19, with D maybe TRBD1 (6 bases). V lost 7 bases and J lost 4, with 17 bases in between. Germline V lookup: CDR1 LNHDA, CDR2 SQIVND (reference sequence). This CDR3 is 15 amino acids long. Full variable domain (outside the CDR3, taken from reference TRBV19 and TRBJ1-5): DGGITQSPKYLFRKEGQNVTLSCEQNLNHDAMYWYRQDPGQGLRLIYYSQIVNDFQKGDIAEGYSVSREKKESFPLTVTSAQKNPTAFYLCASTDRGTGNQPQHFGDGTRLSIL.

The V call is TRBV30, the J call TRBJ1-1, with a tentative D call TRBD1 (5 bases). The V and J ends lost 1 base and 5 bases respectively, with 14 bases between them. The CDR3 contains 14 residues. Germline values: CDR1 GTSNPN, CDR2 SVGIG (reference sequence). In DNA form, the CDR3 reads TGTGCCTGGAGTGAAAAGCGGGGGTGGACTGAAGCTTTCTTT. It specifies CAWSEKRGWTEAFF.

This clone came up once. CDR3: CASSPGESWSGGFYNEQFF. For the CDR3, the DNA is TGTGCCAGCAGCCCAGGGGAGAGTTGGAGCGGTGGTTTCTACAATGAGCAGTTCTTC. The rearrangement joins TRBV7-9 to TRBJ2-1; D perhaps matches TRBD1 (6 bases). This CDR3 contains 19 residues. Germline CDR1 reads SEHNR; CDR2 reads FQNEAQ (reference sequence). Trimming cost V 5 bases and J 3 bases, with 26 bases left between them.

The chain couples TRBV5-6 to TRBJ1-4; 7 bases align to TRBD1. The CDR3 totals 17 residues. CDR1 and CDR2 from the germline V gene are SGHDT and YYEEEE. Trimming took 0 bases from V and 6 from J; bases not matched to a gene: 11. CDR3 sequence: CASSLETGSKGDEKLFF. The CDR3 region has the DNA TGTGCCAGCAGCTTGGAGACAGGGAGTAAGGGGGATGAAAAACTGTTTTTT.

The rearrangement uses TRBV19 and TRBJ2-2, with 16 bases identical to TRBD2. CDR3 length: 20 residues. CDR1 LNHDA and CDR2 SQIVND come from the germline V gene (reference sequence). Unmatched junction bases numbered 16, after V lost 8 bases and J lost 4 bases. CDR3 loop: CASRPTPGLAGGPGTGELFF. As DNA, the CDR3 is TGTGCCAGTCGTCCTACTCCGGGACTAGCGGGAGGGCCCGGCACCGGGGAGCTGTTTTTT.

This rearrangement joins TRBV18 to TRBJ2-3, with 10 nucleotides matching TRBD2. V trimming: 3 bases; J trimming: 5 bases; junction bases outside the gene matches: 5. From germline, CDR1 is KGHSH and CDR2 LQKENI. This CDR3 is 15 amino acids long. CDR3 region: CASSPGTSDGDTQYF. The DNA of the CDR3 is TGTGCCAGCTCACCCGGGACTAGCGATGGAGATACGCAGTATTTT.

This clone was counted only a few times. V and J are TRBV6-1 and TRBJ1-1; maybe TRBD1 (5 bases). V was cut by 8 bases and J by 11 bases, with 12 bases left in between. This CDR3 spans 10 amino acids. Germline assignment: CDR1 MNHNS and CDR2 SASEGT. The CDR3 region is CASSRRGAFF. The CDR3 DNA sequence: TGTGCCAGCTCGAGGCGGGGGGCTTTCTTT.

The rearrangement joins TRBV19 to TRBJ2-2, with 7 positions matching TRBD2. Trimming cost V 3 bases and J 2 bases; bases outside gene matches: 9. Looked up from germline, CDR1 is LNHDA and CDR2 is SQIVND (reference sequence). CDR3 length equals 17 residues. The CDR3 loop reads CASSIRLAVRNTGELFF. The CDR3 DNA reads as TGTGCCAGTAGTATCCGCCTAGCGGTCCGAAACACCGGGGAGCTGTTTTTT.

V is TRBV6-1 and J is TRBJ2-1; the match to TRBD1 covers 7 bases. V dropped 0 bases and J dropped 3; count of bases not matched to a gene: 8. CDR3 length: 17 residues. Germline CDR1 MNHNS, CDR2 SASEGT. CDR3: CASSEAGTGVYYNEQFF. CDR3 nucleotide sequence: TGTGCCAGCAGTGAAGCAGGAACAGGGGTTTACTACAATGAGCAGTTCTTC.

The chain employs TRBV19 and TRBJ2-7, with 9 bases lining up with TRBD1. This CDR3 comprises 14 residues. V lost 4 bases to trimming and J lost 2 bases; unmatched junction nucleotides: 3. The V gene's germline CDR1 is LNHDA and CDR2 SQIVND (reference sequence). The CDR3 spells CASSTQGAPYEQYF. CDR3 DNA sequence: TGTGCCAGTAGTACACAGGGGGCACCCTACGAGCAGTACTTC.

This sequence joins TRBV2 and TRBJ2-5, with no clear D. The germline CDR1 and CDR2 sequences are SNHLY and FYNNEI. This CDR3 comprises 13 residues. The V end lost 6 bases, the J end lost 1 base, and 9 bases lay between the germline ends. The CDR3 here is CASRVDIQETQYF. In DNA form, the CDR3 reads TGTGCCAGCAGGGTAGACATCCAAGAGACCCAGTACTTC.

This clone was counted once. The chain links TRBV7-3 to TRBJ2-3; 7 nucleotides match TRBD2. After removal of 4 bases from V and 0 bases from J, the junction contained 4 bases not matched to a gene. There are 15 residues in the CDR3. From germline, CDR1 is SGHTA and CDR2 FQGTGA. The CDR3 region has the DNA TGTGCCAGCAGCTCCAGCGGGGCAAGCACAGATACGCAGTATTTT. It yields the protein CASSSSGASTDTQYF.

This clone was found a few times. The genes are TRBV5-8 and TRBJ2-7; TRBD1 matches at 8 bases. This CDR3 contains 15 residues. V lost 2 bases to trimming and J lost 3 bases; unmatched junction nucleotides: 7. Per the germline V gene, CDR1 is SGHTS and CDR2 is YDEGEE. Here the CDR3 DNA reads TGTGCCAGCAGCTTAGGACAGGGTCCCATCTACGAGCAGTACTTC. Translated: CASSLGQGPIYEQYF.

The chain carries TRBV7-2 and TRBJ2-3; D is perhaps TRBD2 (5 bases). This CDR3 contains 14 residues. Trimming shortened V by 4 bases and J by 4 bases, and 12 bases separated the two germline ends. The germline V gene has CDR1 SGHTA and CDR2 FQGNSA. CDR3 nucleotide sequence: TGTGCCAGCAGCTCACGCGGACTCGCAGATACGCAGTATTTT. Protein sequence: CASSSRGLADTQYF.

CDR3 DNA: TGTGCCAGCAGCTGGGACCGGGACATCAATCAGCCCCAGCATTTT. This encodes CASSWDRDINQPQHF. The V gene is TRBV7-2, the J gene TRBJ1-5; maybe TRBD1 (6 bases). Germline loops: CDR1 SGHTA, CDR2 FQGNSA. The CDR3 loop spans 15 amino acids. V was cut by 4 bases and J by 3 bases, with 13 bases left in between. The whole variable domain, filled in from reference TRBV7-2 and TRBJ1-5, reads GAGVSQSPSNKVTEKGKDVELRCDPISGHTALYWYRQSLGQGLEFLIYFQGNSAPDKSGLPSDRFSAERTGGSVSTLTIQRTQQEDSAVYLCASSWDRDINQPQHFGDGTRLSIL.